Shown below are 28 T cell receptor beta chains from a single sample sequenced in a study of T cell responses to AZD1222 COVID-19 vaccine. TCRdb keeps only in-frame clones here, not all; method: immunoSEQ multiplex PCR. Of about 83,000 clones listed, 86% are singletons. Sequenced here: peripheral blood, sampled on day 0 of AZD1222 vaccination. The origin of the receptors is an adult in good health.

The J gene is TRBJ1-1, the V gene TRBV3-1 (or the pseudogene TRBV3-2); D is unresolved. Germline V gene sequence: CDR1 LGHDT, CDR2 YNNKEL (reference sequence). This CDR3 region has 15 residues. V lost 3 bases and J lost 1, with 12 bases in between. Here the CDR3 reads CASSQLSAGNTEAFF. The CDR3 DNA is TGTGCCAGCAGCCAGTTAAGTGCGGGGAACACTGAAGCTTTCTTT.

The gene calls are TRBV19 and TRBJ1-4; D is uncertain. The CDR3 covers 14 residues. Germline V gene lookup returns CDR1 LNHDA and CDR2 SQIVND (reference sequence). Trimming shortened V by 1 base and J by 5 bases, and 8 bases separated the two germline ends. The CDR3 sequence is CASSIVAGNEKLFF. In nucleotides, the CDR3 is TGTGCCAGTAGTATAGTGGCGGGGAATGAAAAACTGTTTTTT.

V gene TRBV6-1 combines with J gene TRBJ1-1; no clear D gene. The CDR3 is 13 amino acids. Per the germline V gene, CDR1 is MNHNS and CDR2 is SASEGT. The ends were cut back, 1 base at V and 9 bases at J, with 12 bases in the middle. The CDR3 loop is CASSEVSVFQAFF. As DNA, the CDR3 is TGTGCCAGCAGTGAAGTCTCCGTGTTCCAAGCTTTCTTT.

V gene TRBV4-2 combines with J gene TRBJ1-1, with a weak D call TRBD1 (5 bases). Deletions cut 0 bases from V and 1 base from J, with 12 bases between. CDR1 and CDR2 (germline): LGHNA, YNFKEQ. The CDR3 loop spans 16 amino acids. Written as DNA, the CDR3 is TGTGCCAGCAGCCAAGACTACCAAAGGGGGAACACTGAAGCTTTCTTT. This sequence encodes CASSQDYQRGNTEAFF.

The chain uses TRBV14 and TRBJ2-7; tentative D call: TRBD2 (5 bases). V lost 0 bases and J 6 bases, leaving 12 bases between the germline ends. The CDR3 has 14 amino acids. CDR1 is SGHDN and CDR2 is FVKESK in the germline V gene. CDR3: CASSQDPGSVEQYF. The CDR3 bases are TGTGCCAGCAGCCAAGATCCGGGGTCGGTCGAGCAGTACTTC.

The chain has TRBV15 and TRBJ2-1, with 7 positions matching TRBD2. The CDR3 spans 17 residues. With 2 bases clipped from V and 1 base from J, the junction kept 8 bases outside the gene matches. Germline V CDR1 and CDR2: LNHNV, YYDKDF (reference sequence). This CDR3 is CATSRPWGGDSYNEQFF. As DNA, the CDR3 is TGTGCCACCAGCAGACCGTGGGGGGGGGATTCCTACAATGAGCAGTTCTTC.

The rearrangement uses TRBV6-5 and TRBJ1-2; 8 nucleotides align to TRBD1. The CDR3 is 14 residues long. Trimming removed 2 bases from V and 7 bases from J; junction bases left unmatched: 6. Germline CDR1 reads MNHEY; CDR2 reads SVGAGI. The DNA of the CDR3 is TGTGCCAGCAGTTACCTGGACAGGGCCCTTGGCTACACCTTC. This encodes CASSYLDRALGYTF.

The chain combines TRBV21-1 with TRBJ1-4; the table calls TRBD1, which could not be checked here. TRBV21-1 is designated a pseudogene. This CDR3 is built from 16 residues. In DNA, the CDR3 is TGTGCCAGCAGCAAAGGTATTGACAGGGGGAATGAAAAACTGTTTTTT. This codes for CASSKGIDRGNEKLFF.

V gene TRBV30 combines with J gene TRBJ1-1; D is perhaps TRBD1 (6 bases). Germline V lookup: CDR1 GTSNPN, CDR2 SVGIG (reference sequence). V dropped 5 bases and J dropped 1 base, with 8 bases sitting between them. This CDR3 has 12 amino acids. This chain's CDR3 is CAWGGQNTEAFF. Written as DNA, the CDR3 is TGTGCCTGGGGGGGGCAGAACACTGAAGCTTTCTTT.

Comments on this clone: Germline is not matched at one junction end, which may reflect a read error. The gene calls are TRBV28 and TRBJ2-4; 9 positions agree with TRBD1. CDR3 length equals 17 residues. Germline CDR1 is MDHEN and CDR2 is SYDVKM. CDR3 nucleotide sequence: TGTGCCAGCAGCTTATTGGGGGACAGGGTAGCCAAAAACATTCAGTACTTC. This translates into CASSLLGDRVAKNIQYF.

The chain links TRBV18 to TRBJ2-7; D is perhaps TRBD2 (5 bases). Germline V lookup: CDR1 KGHSH, CDR2 LQKENI. This CDR3 has 14 residues. V was trimmed by 2 bases and J by 0 bases, leaving 8 bases between them. The CDR3 nucleotides read TGTGCCAGCTCACCATCGACTACCTCCTACGAGCAGTACTTC. It is translated as CASSPSTTSYEQYF.

The chain combines TRBV10-1 with TRBJ2-7; TRBD2 might be the D (6 bases). CDR1 and CDR2 (germline): WNHNN, SYGVQD (reference sequence). V was shortened by 4 bases and J by 2 bases, with 9 bases between the two germline ends. The CDR3 has 13 amino acids. CDR3 in amino acids: CASSAGGAYEQYF. The CDR3 nucleotides are TGCGCCAGCAGTGCCGGCGGGGCCTACGAGCAGTACTTC.

The chain is built from TRBV12-5 and TRBJ2-3; D may be TRBD2 (5 bases). CDR3 length: 16 amino acids. The V end was cut by 0 bases, the J end by 1 base, with 11 bases between. CDR1 and CDR2 from the germline V gene are LGHNT and FRNRAP. The CDR3 loop reads CASGLVTGSGTDTQYF. The DNA of the CDR3 is TGTGCTAGTGGTTTGGTAACGGGGAGTGGCACAGATACGCAGTATTTT. Looking up the rest from reference TRBV12-5 and TRBJ2-3 gives the full variable domain: DARVTQTPRHKVTEMGQEVTMRCQPILGHNTVFWYRQTMMQGLELLAYFRNRAPLDDSGMPKDRFSAEMPDATLATLKIQPSEPRDSAVYFCASGLVTGSGTDTQYFGPGTRLTVL.

The V and J genes are TRBV11-3 and TRBJ2-3; 9 bases line up with TRBD1. Germline V gene lookup returns CDR1 SGHNT and CDR2 YENEEA. Trimming took 5 bases from V and 4 from J; bases not matched to a gene: 4. The CDR3 runs to 14 residues. CDR3 sequence reads: CASSRDREADTQYF. For the CDR3, the DNA is TGTGCCAGCAGCCGGGACAGGGAAGCAGATACGCAGTATTTT.

V and J are TRBV30 and TRBJ2-7, with D possibly TRBD2 on 7 matching bases. V was cut by 2 bases and J by 7 bases, with 15 bases left in between. The CDR3 has 13 amino acids. Germline CDR1 reads GTSNPN; CDR2 reads SVGIG (reference sequence). In nucleotides, the CDR3 is TGTGCCTGGAGTCGGGGGGCCTTAGGAGAGCAGTACTTC. Translation: CAWSRGALGEQYF.

This clone was observed a single time. The V and J genes are TRBV13 and TRBJ2-7, with D hard to call. V dropped 0 bases and J dropped 4 bases, with 7 bases sitting between them. The V gene's germline CDR1 is PRHDT and CDR2 FYEKMQ (reference sequence). CDR3 size: 13 residues. The CDR3 protein is CASSLGRPYEQYF. The CDR3 DNA reads as TGTGCCAGCAGCTTAGGGAGACCTTACGAGCAGTACTTC.

The chain has TRBV6-6 and TRBJ2-1; possible D gene TRBD1, 5 bases. Germline lookup yields CDR1 MNHNY and CDR2 SVGAGI (reference sequence). This CDR3 is built from 13 residues. V was pared by 5 bases and J by 5 bases, with 10 bases between. CDR3 in amino acids: CASSPPQDNEQFF. For the CDR3, the DNA is TGTGCCAGCAGTCCACCACAGGACAATGAGCAGTTCTTC.

This clone came up once. The V call is TRBV5-1, the J call TRBJ2-7; D gene uncertain. CDR1 is SGHRS, CDR2 YFSETQ, per germline. V lost 3 bases, J lost 4 bases, and 11 bases lay in between. The CDR3 covers 13 residues. CDR3 amino acids: CASSSTLGYEQYF. The CDR3 DNA reads as TGCGCCAGCAGCTCTACCCTGGGTTACGAGCAGTACTTC.

V and J are TRBV3-1 (or the pseudogene TRBV3-2) and TRBJ2-7; possible D gene TRBD1, 5 bases. This CDR3 contains 13 residues. Deletions cut 0 bases from V and 3 bases from J, with 6 bases between. Germline V gives CDR1 LGHDT, CDR2 YNNKEL (reference sequence). Here the CDR3 DNA reads TGTGCCAGCAGCCAAGATACAGGCTACGAGCAGTACTTC. Amino acid sequence: CASSQDTGYEQYF.

The rearrangement joins TRBV27 to TRBJ1-4; D is perhaps TRBD1 (5 bases). V gave up 5 bases and J gave up 7 bases, with 17 bases separating them. Germline CDR1 reads MNHEY; CDR2 reads SMNVEV (reference sequence). This CDR3 contains 15 residues. The CDR3 DNA follows: TGTGCCAGCAGTCGCATGACAGCCCGGGGTGAAAAACTGTTTTTT. It encodes CASSRMTARGEKLFF.

On this clone itself: Compared with germline, one end of the junction differs, possibly owing to a read error. The genes are TRBV7-9 and TRBJ2-7, with D possibly matching TRBD2 (6 bases). The CDR3 has 17 residues. Germline CDR1 SEHNR, CDR2 FQNEAQ (reference sequence). The CDR3 region has the DNA TGTGCCAGCAGCGACCCACCCCTCCTCGGGAGCTCCCACGAGCAGTACTTC. This codes for CASSDPPLLGSSHEQYF.

This clone was counted a few times. V usage is TRBV7-3 and J usage is TRBJ2-2; weak D call: TRBD2 (6 bases). Germline CDR1 SGHTA, CDR2 FQGTGA. Trimming cost V 2 bases and J 1 base, with 11 bases left between them. The CDR3 totals 16 residues. In DNA, the CDR3 is TGTGCCAGCAGCTTATCCCCAGCGGGGAACACCGGGGAGCTGTTTTTT. It encodes CASSLSPAGNTGELFF.

J is TRBJ2-2 and V is TRBV19; tentative D call: TRBD1 (5 bases). V was pared by 3 bases and J by 6 bases, with 5 bases between. There are 12 residues in the CDR3. Germline lookup yields CDR1 LNHDA and CDR2 SQIVND (reference sequence). CDR3: CASSIRAGELFF. For the CDR3, the DNA is TGTGCCAGTAGTATCAGGGCCGGGGAGCTGTTTTTT.

This chain links TRBV6-2 or TRBV6-3 with TRBJ2-1, with 7 bases identical to TRBD2. Germline trimming cut 6 bases from V and 0 bases from J; bases unmatched to any gene: 11. The germline V gene has CDR1 MNHEY and CDR2 SVGEGT. This CDR3 is built from 17 residues. CDR3 DNA: TGTGCCAGCAGCCTCGAGGCTAGCGGCCCCTCCTACAATGAGCAGTTCTTC. Its protein is CASSLEASGPSYNEQFF.

This chain links TRBV19 with TRBJ2-1; TRBD1 aligns across 11 bases. CDR1 and CDR2 (germline): LNHDA, SQIVND (reference sequence). This CDR3 spans 15 amino acids. J lost 8 bases, V lost 5 bases, and 8 bases had no gene match. In DNA, the CDR3 is TGTGCCAGTAGTCCAAGGGGACAGGGGGGGTATGAGCAGTTCTTC. Amino acids: CASSPRGQGGYEQFF.

The chain links TRBV6-5 to TRBJ2-7, with a tentative D call TRBD1 (6 bases). Germline V gene sequence: CDR1 MNHEY, CDR2 SVGAGI. The V end lost 0 bases, the J end lost 4 bases, and 16 bases lay between the germline ends. The CDR3 is 16 amino acids. CDR3 bases: TGTGCCAGCAGTTACTCGATCGTGGGGGACACATACGAGCAGTACTTC. Residues: CASSYSIVGDTYEQYF.

This clone was seen only a few times. This sequence joins TRBV7-9 and TRBJ2-7, with 7 bases identical to TRBD1. Looked up from germline, CDR1 is SEHNR and CDR2 is FQNEAQ (reference sequence). Germline trimming cut 3 bases from V and 2 bases from J; bases unmatched to any gene: 7. The CDR3 is 15 amino acids. In DNA form, the CDR3 reads TGTGCCAGCAGCTTGGGTCAGGGGGAAACCTACGAGCAGTACTTC. Translated: CASSLGQGETYEQYF.

The chain is built from TRBV6-4 and TRBJ1-5; D not certain. V lost 4 bases, J lost 7 bases, and 11 bases lay in between. The CDR3 is 13 residues long. Germline CDR1 and CDR2: MRHNA and SNTAGT. The CDR3 protein is CASSADDGQPQHF. Written as DNA, the CDR3 is TGTGCCAGCAGTGCGGACGACGGGCAGCCCCAGCATTTT.